This T cell receptor beta chain was captured in a study of cytomegalovirus exposure and HLA in healthy donors. About the research overall: Earlier results showed some 120 million unique TCR beta sequences derived from around 170 million T cells.

Notes on this clone: Its specificity is unknown.

There are 15 residues in the CDR3. V lost 8 bases and J lost 4; bases outside the gene matches: 9. A multiplex PCR was run with 60 Vbeta primers and 13 Jbeta primers. The repertoire was sequenced with immunoSEQ multiplex PCR; TCRdb's copy has only in-frame clones and lacks some. The sample includes about 180,000 clones, around 80% seen only once; the top ten take under 0.6%. Study-wide results and caveats: According to a later analysis, donors in an Asian-associated ancestry cluster reportedly had fewer N-insertions than the roughly 720-donor mean.

The sample was PBMCs. V usage is TRBV23-1 and J usage is TRBJ2-1, with 9 bases aligning to TRBD2. TRBV23-1 belongs to the ORF category, with a function that is uncertain. This sequence was found in a woman aged 50 to 60 in good health and CMV-seronegative. CDR3 in DNA: TGCGCCAGCTGGGACGGGACTAGCAGATACAATGAGCAGTTCTTC. Protein sequence: CASWDGTSRYNEQFF.